Sequencing of this TCR beta chain was carried out in a study of blood T cell repertoires in COVID-19. Turning to the study itself: The United States, Italy and Spain supplied acute and convalescent COVID-19 samples. T cells, B-cell-depleted T cells, or PBMCs supplied cDNA or gDNA.

The CDR3 has 13 residues. J lost 5 bases, V lost 6 bases, and 4 bases had no gene match. The germline V gene has CDR1 SNHLY and CDR2 FYNNEI. How the authors handled the data: For nucleated cells, counts were estimated from reference gene primer amplification. Method: immunoSEQ multiplex PCR; TCRdb's copy keeps in-frame clones and lacks some. V and J calls and clone size are given by that table; D and trimming were obtained from the DNA. The sample holds about 87,000 clones, approximately 82% seen once. Sequenced: peripheral blood. The V call is TRBV2, the J call TRBJ1-2; 9 positions match TRBD1. The clonotype was recovered from a woman in her seventies with acute or convalescent COVID-19. The CDR3 protein is CASRDRGGYGYTF. The DNA for the CDR3 is TGTGCCAGCAGGGACAGGGGAGGTTATGGCTACACCTTC. The variable domain in full, completed from reference TRBV2 and TRBJ1-2, reads EPEVTQTPSHQVTQMGQEVILRCVPISNHLYFYWYRQILGQKVEFLVSFYNNEISEKSEIFDDQFSVERPDGSNFTLKIRSTKLEDSAMYFCASRDRGGYGYTFGSGTRLTVV.